This T cell receptor (beta chain) emerged from a study of cytomegalovirus exposure and HLA in healthy donors. Across the study: The 130 or so validation repertoires were reported in a later analysis to have been generated on the same platform as the approximately 700 first-cohort repertoires. Overall study findings and caveats: Rarity held for most TCR sequences, but there were some public TCRs that occurred in many donors. The classifier was said to identify cytomegalovirus status with high specificity and sensitivity.

TCRdb keeps only in-frame clones here, not all; method: immunoSEQ multiplex PCR. The sample shows about 98,000 clones, roughly 90% of them seen only once. For this clone: No antigen is known for it.

Looked up from germline, CDR1 is SGHDT and CDR2 is YYEEEE. V dropped 2 bases and J dropped 8; count of bases not matched to a gene: 7. The CDR3 is 15 residues long. The chain links TRBV5-6 to TRBJ1-4, with 9 positions matching TRBD1. The sequence derives from a man aged 18 to 30 in good health and CMV-seropositive. Sequencing was done on a sample of PBMCs. The CDR3 spells CASSFTQGAGEKLFF. For the CDR3, the DNA is TGTGCCAGCAGCTTTACACAGGGGGCGGGAGAAAAACTGTTTTTT. The entire variable domain, with the rest obtained from reference TRBV5-6 and TRBJ1-4, is as follows: DAGVTQSPTHLIKTRGQQVTLRCSPKSGHDTVSWYQQALGQGPQFIFQYYEEEERQRGNFPDRFSGHQFPNYSSELNVNALLLGDSALYLCASSFTQGAGEKLFFGSGTQLSVL.